One T cell receptor (beta chain) is described in this entry. Its antigen is currently unknown. The sample is drawn from a study of T cell responses to AZD1222 COVID-19 vaccine. Findings and limits, study-wide: Clonal diversity was possibly underestimated, and white British individuals and females predominated among donors.

TCRdb's copy holds only in-frame clones and misses some; the assay was immunoSEQ multiplex PCR. The sample shows about 76,000 clones, roughly 88% of them seen only once. The length of the CDR3 is 15 residues. The ends were cut back, 5 bases at V and 7 bases at J, with 18 bases in the middle. CDR1 and CDR2 from the germline V gene are MNHEY and SMNVEV (reference sequence). This chain links TRBV27 with TRBJ2-1; no definite D call. The material was peripheral blood, obtained on day 0 of AZD1222 vaccination. This clonotype was obtained from an adult in good health. In DNA form, the CDR3 reads TGTGCCAGCAGTAGTAGGCTTGAGAGTAGGAATGAGCAGTTCTTC. This gives the protein CASSSRLESRNEQFF.